These 11 T cell receptor beta chains share one sample of origin, sequenced in a study of shared clonotypes between healthy human individuals. Data came from immunoSEQ multiplex PCR; TCRdb stores just in-frame clones and leaves some out. The sample yields about 610,000 clones, roughly 95% seen once. CD45RO-negative, CCR7-selected cells formed the naive CD8 fraction, which excluded terminally differentiated effector memory CD45RA+ cells. The sequenced sample consisted of naive CD8+ T cells sorted from blood. These receptors all come from a woman aged 25-40 years in good health.

The CDR3 bases are TGTGCCAGCAGGGCAGGGAGCAGAGACACAGATACGCAGTATTTT. Translation gives CASRAGSRDTDTQYF. The rearrangement uses TRBV7-6 and TRBJ2-3; D may match TRBD1 or TRBD2 (5 bases each). The CDR3 contains 15 residues. Germline CDR1 reads SGHVS; CDR2 reads FNYEAQ. Deletions cut 6 bases from V and 2 bases from J, with 15 bases between.

The rearrangement uses TRBV27 and TRBJ2-7, with TRBD1 matching 10 bases. Germline loops: CDR1 MNHEY, CDR2 SMNVEV (reference sequence). The CDR3 is made up of 15 amino acids. With 6 bases clipped from V and 4 bases from J, the junction kept 9 bases outside the gene matches. CDR3 region: CASRFPGQGWYEQYF. The CDR3 region has the DNA TGTGCCAGCAGATTTCCGGGACAGGGGTGGTACGAGCAGTACTTC.

The chain recombines TRBV6-5 with TRBJ2-5, with 7 bases matching TRBD1. Germline values: CDR1 MNHEY, CDR2 SVGAGI. The length of the CDR3 is 15 residues. V was pared by 6 bases and J by 1 base, with 8 bases of the junction left unmatched. CDR3 DNA: TGTGCCAGCAGCCCTGACAGGGTTTTCCAAGAGACCCAGTACTTC. Translated: CASSPDRVFQETQYF.

This clone has only one observation. The chain has TRBV5-1 and TRBJ2-1; 11 bases map to TRBD2. V shed 0 bases and J 9 bases; nucleotides not matched to a gene: 8. The germline CDR1 and CDR2 sequences are SGHRS and YFSETQ. This CDR3 region has 16 residues. The CDR3 DNA sequence: TGCGCCAGCAGCTTGGGACTAGCGGGGAGGACCGGTGAGCAGTTCTTC. Translation: CASSLGLAGRTGEQFF.

For this clone: At the DNA level, this CDR3 is encoded by other sequences in the same sample as well. This chain connects TRBV7-9 to TRBJ2-7; 10 positions agree with TRBD1. The CDR3 totals 15 residues. Unmatched junction bases numbered 4, after V lost 5 bases and J lost 0 bases. Germline V gene sequence: CDR1 SEHNR, CDR2 FQNEAQ (reference sequence). CDR3 sequence reads: CASSPRDRGSYEQYF. In nucleotides, the CDR3 is TGTGCCAGCAGCCCCCGGGACAGGGGCTCCTACGAGCAGTACTTC.

The chain carries TRBV10-1 and TRBJ2-7; perhaps D is TRBD1 or TRBD2 (5 bases each). V shed 10 bases and J shed 1 base, with 26 bases lying between them. The CDR3 is 17 residues long. Per the germline V gene, CDR1 is WNHNN and CDR2 is SYGVQD (reference sequence). DNA of the CDR3: TGCGCCACCCTTACCGGGACCTCGGAACCCAGTTCCTACGAGCAGTACTTC. Its translation: CATLTGTSEPSSYEQYF.

This chain uses TRBV7-8 with TRBJ2-5; possible D gene TRBD1, 5 bases. Trimming stripped 5 bases from V and 1 base from J, with 11 bases between. Germline values: CDR1 SGHVS, CDR2 FQNEAQ. The CDR3 totals 14 residues. The CDR3 spells CASSLTALQETQYF. DNA of the CDR3: TGTGCCAGCAGCCTGACAGCCCTCCAAGAGACCCAGTACTTC.

V usage is TRBV5-1 and J usage is TRBJ2-1; D is possibly TRBD1 (5 bases). V was pared by 3 bases and J by 0 bases, with 13 bases between. CDR3 size: 16 residues. In germline, CDR1 is SGHRS, CDR2 YFSETQ. CDR3 in amino acids: CASSSKGVDSYNEQFF. As DNA, the CDR3 is TGCGCCAGCAGCTCGAAAGGGGTGGACTCCTACAATGAGCAGTTCTTC.

This chain links TRBV15 with TRBJ1-5; D is undetermined. CDR3 size: 14 residues. Looked up from germline, CDR1 is LNHNV and CDR2 is YYDKDF (reference sequence). V was cut by 4 bases and J by 5 bases, with 12 bases left in between. This CDR3 reads CATSKVGQDQPQHF. The CDR3 DNA reads as TGTGCCACCAGCAAAGTTGGCCAAGATCAGCCCCAGCATTTT. Full variable domain (outside the CDR3, taken from reference TRBV15 and TRBJ1-5): DAMVIQNPRYQVTQFGKPVTLSCSQTLNHNVMYWYQQKSSQAPKLLFHYYDKDFNNEADTPDNFQSRRPNTSFCFLDIRSPGLGDTAMYLCATSKVGQDQPQHFGDGTRLSIL.

This clone was detected once. The gene calls are TRBV7-9 and TRBJ2-2, with TRBD2 as a possible D gene (6 bases). Germline assignment: CDR1 SEHNR and CDR2 FQNEAQ (reference sequence). The CDR3 runs 17 residues. V was cut by 5 bases and J by 3 bases, with 19 bases left in between. The CDR3 bases are TGTGCCAGCAGCCCTACCAAGGGGAGGACTGACACCGGGGAGCTGTTTTTT. It is translated as CASSPTKGRTDTGELFF.

The chain joins TRBV28 to TRBJ2-1; no reliable D call. The germline gives CDR1 MDHEN, CDR2 SYDVKM. The ends were cut back, 3 bases at V and 5 bases at J, with 8 bases in the middle. The CDR3 extends over 13 amino acids. For the CDR3, the DNA is TGTGCCAGCAGTTTGCTCTCGGACAATGAGCAGTTCTTC. This sequence encodes CASSLLSDNEQFF.